This record covers a single T cell receptor (beta chain). The entry originates in a study of blood T cell repertoires in COVID-19. Study-wide context: Spain, Italy and the United States supplied samples that represented acute and convalescent COVID-19. The analysed material was cDNA or gDNA that came from T cells, B-cell-depleted T cells, or PBMCs.

Recruitment covered about 26 US areas and drew participants whose ages spanned about 18 to 100 years. Donors in Cohort 3 who had recovered were those with two negative PCRs, healthcare professional clearance, or resolution of their symptoms. V lost 0 bases and J lost 0; bases outside the gene matches: 13. The CDR3 sequence is 20 residues long. From germline, CDR1 is ENHRY and CDR2 SYGVKD. TCRdb's table, derived via immunoSEQ multiplex PCR, lists solely in-frame clones and lacks some. In the table there are approximately 440,000 clones, roughly 90% of which are singletons. The sequence came from a woman aged 18-29 years who had recovered from COVID-19. The chain links TRBV10-3 to TRBJ2-2; TRBD2 agrees at 7 bases. Source material: PBMCs or T cells enriched from blood (not recorded which). In DNA, the CDR3 is TGTGCCATCAGTGAGTCGAGATCCTATGCGGGAGCCTCGAACACCGGGGAGCTGTTTTTT. Encoded protein: CAISESRSYAGASNTGELFF.